Reported below is one T cell receptor beta chain. The sample is drawn from a study of T cells after yellow fever vaccination. TCRdb called the 5' RACE reads again in MiXCR, with one record for every CDR3 protein. The repertoire has approximately 300,000 distinct CDR3 sequences, roughly 8.7% of them found once; the top ten carry more than 15%. Germline V gene lookup returns CDR1 SNHLY and CDR2 FYNNEI. The CDR3 has 13 amino acids. V lost 2 bases to trimming and J lost 6 bases, with 10 bases between them. The sequences come from PBMCs, collected on the day of the first yellow fever vaccination. The V call is TRBV2, the J call TRBJ1-1; TRBD1 is a possible D gene (6 bases). The TCR comes from a man in his late teens or twenties who received the YFV17D yellow fever vaccine. The CDR3 loop is CASSESQGAEAFF. The CDR3, as DNA: TGTGCCAGCAGTGAATCACAGGGTGCTGAAGCTTTCTTT.